The 11 T cell receptor beta chains reported below all come from one sample, sequenced in a study of graft-versus-host responses after intestinal transplantation (dated by TCRdb to about 2021). Library preparation was by the immunoSEQ multiplex PCR assay. Entries here come from immuneACCESS through TCRdb and include only in-frame sequences with V and J called. Some clones fail to appear in such tables; in the studies checked, an unresolved V gene covers under half of the shortfall, and the cause of the remainder is unknown. This sample lists some 4,600 clones; over 25% were detected once. The ten largest clonotypes hold 4.7% of the sample. This specimen's time point label, interpreted: cells obtained before transplantation from donor or recipient. This sample comprised alloreactive CD4+ T cells from a mixed lymphocyte reaction culture, obtained before intestinal transplant. Interpreted using the paper, the cell subset or site label stands for: CFSE-low proliferating T cells sorted from approximately 6-day pre-transplant mixed lymphocyte reaction (GvH or HvG direction). These receptor sequences come from a human patient who received an intestinal transplant.

This clone was detected a few times. The chain uses TRBV5-1 and TRBJ2-7; D unclear. The V gene lost 2 bases and the J gene lost 2 bases, with 5 bases spanning the gap. The germline V gene has CDR1 SGHRS and CDR2 YFSETQ. This CDR3 is built from 12 residues. CDR3 bases: TGCGCCAGCAGCTTACCGGCCTACGAGCAGTACTTC. Residues: CASSLPAYEQYF.

The rearrangement links TRBV7-3 to TRBJ2-2; TRBD2 aligns across 11 bases. CDR1 SGHTA and CDR2 FQGTGA come from the germline V gene. This CDR3 has 16 amino acids. The V and J ends lost 4 bases and 1 base, in that order; junction bases with no gene match: 2. CDR3 nucleotide sequence: TGTGCCAGCAGCTCCACTAGCGGGAGGAACACCGGGGAGCTGTTTTTT. Translation: CASSSTSGRNTGELFF. Combining the CDR3 with reference TRBV7-3 and TRBJ2-2 gives the whole variable domain GAGVSQTPSNKVTEKGKYVELRCDPISGHTALYWYRQSLGQGPEFLIYFQGTGAADDSGLPNDRFFAVRPEGSVSTLKIQRTERGDSAVYLCASSSTSGRNTGELFFGEGSRLTVL.

This clone was counted only a few times. The chain uses TRBV7-9 and TRBJ2-3; 9 bases are a match to TRBD1. The germline CDR1 and CDR2 sequences are SEHNR and FQNEAQ (reference sequence). V trimming: 2 bases; J trimming: 6 bases; junction bases outside the gene matches: 6. The CDR3 has 15 amino acids. This chain's CDR3 is CASSLRTGEADTQYF. CDR3 nucleotide sequence: TGTGCCAGCAGCTTACGGACAGGGGAGGCCGATACGCAGTATTTT.

This rearrangement joins TRBV5-1 to TRBJ2-2; TRBD2 matches 9 bases. Germline V gene lookup returns CDR1 SGHRS and CDR2 YFSETQ. This CDR3 is built from 15 residues. After removal of 5 bases from V and 0 bases from J, the junction contained 2 bases not matched to a gene. The CDR3 protein is CASSSGGANTGELFF. Here the CDR3 DNA reads TGCGCCAGCAGTAGCGGGGGAGCGAACACCGGGGAGCTGTTTTTT.

CDR3 in amino acids: CSGRRGPETQYF. CDR3 bases: TGCAGCGGTCGCCGGGGCCCGGAGACCCAGTACTTC. V usage is TRBV29-1 and J usage is TRBJ2-5; D might be TRBD1 or TRBD2, each matching 5 bases. V was clipped by 7 bases and J by 5 bases, with 14 bases between them. This CDR3 contains 12 residues. Germline lookup yields CDR1 SQVTM and CDR2 ANQGSEA.

In this sample, this clone is medium-sized (0.01 to 0.1%). The chain has TRBV4-2 and TRBJ2-3; a weak D match, TRBD2 (7 bases). This CDR3 is 17 amino acids long. The V gene lost 4 bases and the J gene lost 0 bases, with 17 bases spanning the gap. Germline V gene sequence: CDR1 LGHNA, CDR2 YNFKEQ. The CDR3 bases are TGTGCCAGCAGCCCGGCGGGGGCCCCCTTTAGCACAGATACGCAGTATTTT. The encoded protein is CASSPAGAPFSTDTQYF.

The rearrangement links TRBV28 to TRBJ1-6; no definite D call. Trimming stripped 6 bases from V and 7 bases from J, with 16 bases between. The CDR3 contains 15 residues. Germline CDR1 MDHEN, CDR2 SYDVKM. CDR3 in amino acids: CASRGRWAGNSPLHF. In DNA, the CDR3 is TGTGCCAGCAGGGGGAGGTGGGCAGGAAATTCACCCCTCCACTTT.

This clone has only a few counts. V and J are TRBV9 and TRBJ1-1, with D maybe TRBD1 (6 bases). The CDR3 is 15 amino acids. Trimming stripped 0 bases from V and 1 base from J, with 10 bases between. The germline CDR1 and CDR2 sequences are SGDLS and YYNGEE. The CDR3 nucleotides are TGTGCCAGCAGCGTAGTTGGACAGCCGAACACTGAAGCTTTCTTT. This sequence encodes CASSVVGQPNTEAFF.

This clone appeared once. The gene calls are TRBV5-1 and TRBJ2-5; no reliable D call. This CDR3 spans 11 amino acids. V was shortened by 4 bases and J by 4 bases, with 5 bases between the two germline ends. CDR1 and CDR2 (germline): SGHRS, YFSETQ. CDR3 protein: CASSNRETQYF. The CDR3, as DNA: TGCGCCAGCAGCAATCGAGAGACCCAGTACTTC.

The chain links TRBV27 to TRBJ2-5, with 12 bases identical to TRBD2. This CDR3 is 18 amino acids long. V was clipped by 2 bases and J by 3 bases; unmatched bases: 10. The germline gives CDR1 MNHEY, CDR2 SMNVEV (reference sequence). The CDR3 sequence: CASSLTRTSGVLKETQYF. DNA for the CDR3: TGTGCCAGCAGTTTAACAAGGACTAGCGGGGTACTTAAAGAGACCCAGTACTTC.

V and J are TRBV6-5 and TRBJ1-3; D unresolved. CDR1 is MNHEY and CDR2 is SVGAGI in the germline V gene. Trimming pared 6 bases from V and 0 bases from J, leaving 12 bases between. There are 15 residues in the CDR3. The CDR3 coding sequence is TGTGCCAGCAGATCGTCCGGGCCCTCTGGAAACACCATATATTTT. It encodes CASRSSGPSGNTIYF.